Detailed here is one TCR beta chain. This specimen comes from a study of blood T cells in healthy people across ages. Primers used in a second PCR of about 7 to 12 cycles were a sample-barcoded 5' primer and a J-beta primer mix. MiXCR, applied by TCRdb to the 5' RACE reads, yields one record per CDR3 protein. The profile shows some 890,000 distinct CDR3 sequences, about 27% of them singletons. Per individual sample, total RNA of at least 5 micrograms was extracted. The CDR3 sequence is 13 residues long. V lost 3 bases and J 0 bases, leaving 8 bases between the germline ends. In germline, CDR1 is GTSNPN, CDR2 SVGIG (reference sequence). In addition, the sample was reused for a study of T cells of mothers and their children. In that study: In each mother, TCR beta CDR3 reads exceeded 9.5 million; in each child, they numbered several million.

This chain joins TRBV30 and TRBJ1-1; perhaps TRBD1 as D (5 bases). This receptor was obtained from a woman in her thirties or forties in good health. Sequenced material: blood. In DNA, the CDR3 is TGTGCCTGGAGAGCAGGGTTGAACACTGAAGCTTTCTTT. Protein sequence: CAWRAGLNTEAFF.